The entry that follows covers one T cell receptor (beta chain) sequence. The data were produced by immunoSEQ multiplex PCR, yet TCRdb's version contains in-frame clones alone and is incomplete. The repertoire holds over 30,000 clones, with approximately 80% as singletons. These data are taken from a study of PD-1 blockade in mismatch repair-deficient tumors. The CDR3 is 16 amino acids. Germline V gives CDR1 SGHKS, CDR2 YYEKEE (reference sequence). V gave up 2 bases and J gave up 0 bases, with 14 bases separating them. This chain links TRBV5-5 with TRBJ1-2; D remains ambiguous. The sequence derives from an adult with mismatch repair-deficient cancer. Sequences were derived from PBMCs, sampled roughly 6 weeks after starting pembrolizumab. The CDR3: CASSFLGQATNYGYTF. CDR3 nucleotides: TGTGCCAGCAGCTTTCTCGGTCAGGCGACTAACTATGGCTACACCTTC.